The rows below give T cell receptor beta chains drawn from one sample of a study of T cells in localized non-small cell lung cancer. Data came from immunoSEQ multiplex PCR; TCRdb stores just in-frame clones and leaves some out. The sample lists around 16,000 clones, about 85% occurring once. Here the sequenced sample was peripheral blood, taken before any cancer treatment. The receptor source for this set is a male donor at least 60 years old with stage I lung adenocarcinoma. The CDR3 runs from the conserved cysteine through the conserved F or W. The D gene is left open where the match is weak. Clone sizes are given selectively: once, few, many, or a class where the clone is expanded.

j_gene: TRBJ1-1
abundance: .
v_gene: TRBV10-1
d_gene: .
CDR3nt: TGCGCCAGCAGCACGGGACAGAACACTGAAGCTTTCTTT
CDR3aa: CASSTGQNTEAFF

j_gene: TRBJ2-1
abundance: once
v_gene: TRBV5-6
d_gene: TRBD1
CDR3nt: TGTGCCAGCAGCTTCTTGGGACAGGGTAACAATGAGCAGTTCTTC
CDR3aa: CASSFLGQGNNEQFF

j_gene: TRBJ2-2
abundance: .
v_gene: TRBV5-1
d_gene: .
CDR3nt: TGCGCCAGCAGCTTCGCGGAGGCGAACACCGGGGAGCTGTTTTTT
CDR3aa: CASSFAEANTGELFF

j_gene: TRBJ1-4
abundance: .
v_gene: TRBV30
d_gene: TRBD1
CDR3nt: TGTGCCTGGAGTCCGGGACAGGCTATTAATGAAAAACTGTTTTTT
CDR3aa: CAWSPGQAINEKLFF

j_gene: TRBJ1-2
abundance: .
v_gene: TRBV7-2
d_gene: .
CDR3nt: TGTGCCAGCAGCGCGACTCCTTCCTCTAACTATGGCTACACCTTC
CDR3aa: CASSATPSSNYGYTF

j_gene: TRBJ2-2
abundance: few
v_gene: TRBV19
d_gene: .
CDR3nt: TGTGCCAGTAATCGAGGAACCGGGGAGCTGTTTTTT
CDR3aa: CASNRGTGELFF

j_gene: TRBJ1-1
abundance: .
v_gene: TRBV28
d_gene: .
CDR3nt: TGTGCCAGCAGTTTACGACCTTGGCGGACTGAAGCTTTCTTT
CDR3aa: CASSLRPWRTEAFF

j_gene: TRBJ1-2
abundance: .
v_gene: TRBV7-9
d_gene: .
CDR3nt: TGTGCCAGCAGCCCGACAGTGACCTCTGGCTACACCTTC
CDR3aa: CASSPTVTSGYTF

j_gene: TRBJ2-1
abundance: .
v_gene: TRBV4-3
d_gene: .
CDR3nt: TGCGCCAGCAGCCAAGGGTTCCCCGGGAGTGAGCAGTTCTTC
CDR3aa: CASSQGFPGSEQFF

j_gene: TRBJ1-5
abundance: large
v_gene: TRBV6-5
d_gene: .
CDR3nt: TGTGCCAGCAGTTTCTCCTTCGATAGCAATCAGCCCCAGCATTTT
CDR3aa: CASSFSFDSNQPQHF

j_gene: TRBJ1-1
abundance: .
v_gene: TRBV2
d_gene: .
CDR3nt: TGTGCCAGCAAAACGGTCAAAGCCACTGAAGCTTTCTTT
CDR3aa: CASKTVKATEAFF

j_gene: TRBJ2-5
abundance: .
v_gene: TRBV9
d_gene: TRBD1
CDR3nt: TGTGCCAGCAGCGTAACCCCGACAGGGGTAGAGACCCAGTACTTC
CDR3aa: CASSVTPTGVETQYF

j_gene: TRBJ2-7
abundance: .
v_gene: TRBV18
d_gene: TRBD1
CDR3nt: TGTGCCAGCTCCCCCGGGACAGGGAAGACCTACGAGCAGTACTTC
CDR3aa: CASSPGTGKTYEQYF

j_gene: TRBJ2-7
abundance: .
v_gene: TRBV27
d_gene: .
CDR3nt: TGTGCCAGCAGTCTCCGCCCCGACAGGACCTACGAGCAGTACTTC
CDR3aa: CASSLRPDRTYEQYF

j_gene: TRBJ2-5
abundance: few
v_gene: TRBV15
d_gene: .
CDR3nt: TGTGCCACCAGCACGAGAAGGGTGTCCCAGGCCCAGTACTTC
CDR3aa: CATSTRRVSQAQYF

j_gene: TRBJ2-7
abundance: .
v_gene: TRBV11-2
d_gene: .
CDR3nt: TGTGCCAGCAGCCGATCGTGGGAGCAGTACTTC
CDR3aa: CASSRSWEQYF

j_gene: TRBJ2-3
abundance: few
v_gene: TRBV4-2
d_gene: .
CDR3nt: TGTGCCAGCAGCCAAGTATTGGACGTTTTAGGCACAGATACGCAGTATTTT
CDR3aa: CASSQVLDVLGTDTQYF

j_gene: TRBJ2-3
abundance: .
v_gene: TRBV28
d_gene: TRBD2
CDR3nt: TGTGCCAGCAGACGCCCGGGGGGAGGACTCACAGATACGCAGTATTTT
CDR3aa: CASRRPGGGLTDTQYF

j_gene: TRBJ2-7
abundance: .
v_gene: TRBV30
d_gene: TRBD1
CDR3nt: TGTGCCTGGAGATCGGACAGGGGCGAGCAGTACTTC
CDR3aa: CAWRSDRGEQYF

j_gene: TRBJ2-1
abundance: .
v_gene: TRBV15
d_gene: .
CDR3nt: TGTGCCACCAGCAGAGATCTAGTCAATGAGCAGTTCTTC
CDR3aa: CATSRDLVNEQFF

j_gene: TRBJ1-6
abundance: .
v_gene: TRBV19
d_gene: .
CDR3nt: TGTGCCAGTAGTCCCTACTCGGGGCAGGGGCTTAATTCACCCCTCCACTTT
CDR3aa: CASSPYSGQGLNSPLHF

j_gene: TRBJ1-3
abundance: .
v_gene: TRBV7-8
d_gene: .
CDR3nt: TGTGCCAGCAGCTTAGAGGTCTCTGGAAACACCATATATTTT
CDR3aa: CASSLEVSGNTIYF

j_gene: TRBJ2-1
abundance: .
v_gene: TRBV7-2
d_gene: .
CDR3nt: TGTGCCAGCAGCTCGTATATGGTGGGGAATAAAGGGCAGTTCTTC
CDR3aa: CASSSYMVGNKGQFF

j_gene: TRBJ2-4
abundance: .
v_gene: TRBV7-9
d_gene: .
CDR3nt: TGTGCCAGCAGTCCTCAGGGATCCAAAAACATTCAGTACTTC
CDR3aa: CASSPQGSKNIQYF

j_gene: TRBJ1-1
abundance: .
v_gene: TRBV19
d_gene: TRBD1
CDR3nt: TGTGCCACGGAAGGGACAGGCGAGTACACTGAAGCTTTCTTT
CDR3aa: CATEGTGEYTEAFF

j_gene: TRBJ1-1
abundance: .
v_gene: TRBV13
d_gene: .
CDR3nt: TGTGCCAGCAGCCCAAGGGGGTTGAACGCTGAAGCTTTCTTT
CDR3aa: CASSPRGLNAEAFF

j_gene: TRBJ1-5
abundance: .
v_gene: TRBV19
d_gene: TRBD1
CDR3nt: TGTGCCAGTAGTACGGGACAGGGGAATCAGCCCCAGCATTTT
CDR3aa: CASSTGQGNQPQHF

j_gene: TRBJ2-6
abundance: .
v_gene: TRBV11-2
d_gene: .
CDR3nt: TGTGCCAGCAGCTTAATGGGGGCCTCTGCCAACTCTGGGGCCAACGTCCTGACTTTC
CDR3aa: CASSLMGASANSGANVLTF

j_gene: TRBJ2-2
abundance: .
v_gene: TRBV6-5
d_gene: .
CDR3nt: TGTGCCAGCAAACCGACTAGTCCCCTCGGGGAGCTGTTTTTT
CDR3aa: CASKPTSPLGELFF

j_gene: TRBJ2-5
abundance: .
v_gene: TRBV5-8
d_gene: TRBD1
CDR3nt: TGTGCCAGCAGCTTAGACAGGGTGGAGACCCAGTACTTC
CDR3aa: CASSLDRVETQYF

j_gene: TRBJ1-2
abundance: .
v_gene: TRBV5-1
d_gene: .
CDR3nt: TGCGCCAGCAGCCTCGGGACGGGCTATGGCTACACCTTC
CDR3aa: CASSLGTGYGYTF

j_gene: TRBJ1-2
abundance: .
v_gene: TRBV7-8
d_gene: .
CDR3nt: TGTGCCAGCAGCCCAACAGGGCGCTATGGCTACACCTTC
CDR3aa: CASSPTGRYGYTF

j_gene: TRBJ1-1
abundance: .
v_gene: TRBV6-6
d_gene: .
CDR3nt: TGTGCCAGCAGTTACGAGGGGACCGGCGAACGAGCTTTCTTT
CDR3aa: CASSYEGTGERAFF

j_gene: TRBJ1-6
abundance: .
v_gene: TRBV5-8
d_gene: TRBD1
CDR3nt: TGTGCCAGCAGCATGAGGGACAGCTTTAATTCACCCCTCCACTTT
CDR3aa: CASSMRDSFNSPLHF

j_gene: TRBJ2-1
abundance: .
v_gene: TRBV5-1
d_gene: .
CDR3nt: TGCGCCAGCAGCTTTTCCAATACAGTCAATGAGCAGTTCTTC
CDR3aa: CASSFSNTVNEQFF

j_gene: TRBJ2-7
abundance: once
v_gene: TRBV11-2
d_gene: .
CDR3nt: TGTGCCAGCAGCCCCCAATTACAGGGAGAGCAGTACTTC
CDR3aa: CASSPQLQGEQYF

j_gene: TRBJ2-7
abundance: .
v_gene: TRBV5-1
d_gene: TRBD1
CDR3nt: TGCGCCAGCAGCGGGGGACAGGCAATTGGGTACGAGCAGTACTTC
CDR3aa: CASSGGQAIGYEQYF

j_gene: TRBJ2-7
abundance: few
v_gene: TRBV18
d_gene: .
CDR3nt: TGTGCCAGCTCACCAGGGGTTGTCGAGCAGTACTTC
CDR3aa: CASSPGVVEQYF

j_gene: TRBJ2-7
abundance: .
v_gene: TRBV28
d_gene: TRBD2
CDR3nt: TGTGCCAGCAGTTCCTCCAGCGGGAGGGTCTTCGAGCAGTACTTC
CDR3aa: CASSSSSGRVFEQYF

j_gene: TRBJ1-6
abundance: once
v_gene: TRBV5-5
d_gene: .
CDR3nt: TGTGCCAGCAGCTTGGCCATCGGGCAGTCGAATTCACCCCTCCACTTT
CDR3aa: CASSLAIGQSNSPLHF

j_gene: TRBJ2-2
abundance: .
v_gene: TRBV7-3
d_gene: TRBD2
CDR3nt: TGTGCCAGCAGCTCGGGACTAGCGGGAGGGGTGAACACCGGGGAGCTGTTTTTT
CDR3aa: CASSSGLAGGVNTGELFF

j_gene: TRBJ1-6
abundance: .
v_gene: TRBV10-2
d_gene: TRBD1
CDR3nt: TGCGCCAGCAGTGCGGGACAGGGTTTGTGGGACCTCCACTTT
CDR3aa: CASSAGQGLWDLHF

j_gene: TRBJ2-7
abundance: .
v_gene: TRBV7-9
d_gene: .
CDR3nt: TGTGCCAGCACCGGGACAAACTCATCCTACGAGCAGTACTTC
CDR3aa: CASTGTNSSYEQYF

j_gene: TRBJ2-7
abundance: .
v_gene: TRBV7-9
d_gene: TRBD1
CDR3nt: TGTGCCAGCAGCATGTCCCCGGGACAGGGGACCCACGAGCAGTACTTC
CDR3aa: CASSMSPGQGTHEQYF

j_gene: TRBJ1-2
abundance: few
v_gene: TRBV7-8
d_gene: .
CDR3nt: TGTGCCAGCAGCTCTTTATCATCTAACTATGGCTACACCTTC
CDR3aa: CASSSLSSNYGYTF

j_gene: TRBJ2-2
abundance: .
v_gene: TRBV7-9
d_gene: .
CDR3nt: TGTGCCAGCAGCTTAAGGAGGGGCACACACACCGGGGAGCTGTTTTTT
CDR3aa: CASSLRRGTHTGELFF

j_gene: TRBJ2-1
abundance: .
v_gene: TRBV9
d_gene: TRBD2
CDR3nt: TGTGCCAGCAGCGTCAGCGGGAGTTACAATGAGAAGTTCTTC
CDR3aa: CASSVSGSYNEKFF

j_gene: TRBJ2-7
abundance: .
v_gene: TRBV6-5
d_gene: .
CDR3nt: TGTGCCAGCAGTTACGTCGACCTTTCCTACGAGCAGTACTTC
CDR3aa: CASSYVDLSYEQYF

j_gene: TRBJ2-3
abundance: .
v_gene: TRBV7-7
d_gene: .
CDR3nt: TGTGCTAGCAGCCCCACAGGGAGCACAGATACGCAGTATTTT
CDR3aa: CASSPTGSTDTQYF

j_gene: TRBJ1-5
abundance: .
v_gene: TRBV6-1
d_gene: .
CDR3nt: TGTGCCATCAGTGCGAACGTGGATCAGCCCCAGCATTTT
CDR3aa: CAISANVDQPQHF

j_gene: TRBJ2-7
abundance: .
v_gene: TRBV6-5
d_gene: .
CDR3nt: TGTGCCAGCAGTTACAAGGGTGGGACGGGCTACGAGCAGTACTTC
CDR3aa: CASSYKGGTGYEQYF

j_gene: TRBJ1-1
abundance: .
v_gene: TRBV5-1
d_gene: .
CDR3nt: TGCGCCAGCAGTTCTCAGGGAGACACTGAAGCTTTCTTT
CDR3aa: CASSSQGDTEAFF

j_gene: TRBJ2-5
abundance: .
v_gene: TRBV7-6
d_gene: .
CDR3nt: TGTGCCAGCAGCCCGACGAGGGGTCAGACCCAGTACTTC
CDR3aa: CASSPTRGQTQYF

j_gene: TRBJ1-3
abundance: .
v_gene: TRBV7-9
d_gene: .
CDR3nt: TGTGCCGGGGGACCGAACTCTGGAAACACCATATATTTT
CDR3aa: CAGGPNSGNTIYF

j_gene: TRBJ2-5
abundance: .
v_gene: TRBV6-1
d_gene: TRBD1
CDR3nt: TGTGCCAGCAGTGGGGAAGGGACAGGAGAGACCCAGTACTTC
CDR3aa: CASSGEGTGETQYF

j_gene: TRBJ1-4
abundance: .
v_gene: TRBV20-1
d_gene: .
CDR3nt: TGCAGTGCAACTACGGAGGAAAAACTGTTTTTT
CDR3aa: CSATTEEKLFF

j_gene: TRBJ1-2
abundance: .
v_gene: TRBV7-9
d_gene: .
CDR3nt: TGTGCCAGCAGCCCCGGGGGCGATGGCTACACCTTC
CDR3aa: CASSPGGDGYTF